This T cell receptor beta chain comes out of a study of control samples from healthy donors and cancer patients. Points on this clone: Other DNA sequences in this specimen translate into the identical CDR3.

The repertoire was sequenced with immunoSEQ multiplex PCR; TCRdb's copy has only in-frame clones and lacks some. Of 88,000 or so clones in the sample, 94% are singletons; the top ten hold approximately 4.8%. The germline gives CDR1 SGHTA, CDR2 FQGNSA. The length of the CDR3 is 14 residues. V shed 2 bases and J shed 6 bases, with 14 bases lying between them. The chain carries TRBV7-2 and TRBJ2-7, with D perhaps given as TRBD1 or TRBD2 (6 bases each). The source material was blood. This TCR was sampled from a woman aged 18 to 35 in good health. CDR3 loop: CASSLLGAGSEQYF. The DNA for the CDR3 is TGTGCCAGCAGCTTATTGGGGGCGGGAAGCGAGCAGTACTTC. The variable domain in full, completed from reference TRBV7-2 and TRBJ2-7, reads GAGVSQSPSNKVTEKGKDVELRCDPISGHTALYWYRQSLGQGLEFLIYFQGNSAPDKSGLPSDRFSAERTGGSVSTLTIQRTQQEDSAVYLCASSLLGAGSEQYFGPGTRLTVT.